The sequence of this TCR beta chain was determined in a study of blood T cell repertoires in COVID-19. In the study overall: There were acute and convalescent COVID-19 samples, and they came from the United States, Italy and Spain. Sample material is recorded as cDNA or gDNA derived from T cells, B-cell-depleted T cells, or PBMCs.

Trimming shortened V by 3 bases and J by 4 bases, and 9 bases separated the two germline ends. The CDR3 is 14 amino acids. Germline V gives CDR1 SGHTA, CDR2 FQGTGA. Original processing notes: The authors estimated nucleated cell counts from reference gene primer amplification. Some clones are missing from TCRdb's copy, which holds only in-frame ones; the method was immunoSEQ multiplex PCR. D and trimming were read from the DNA, whereas the V and J calls and clone size are those reported in that table. Of about 310,000 clones in the sample, 80% to 90% were seen once. The specimen was peripheral blood. The gene calls are TRBV7-3 and TRBJ2-2; D gene unclear. This TCR came from a woman between 50 and 59 years old who had recovered from COVID-19. The CDR3 protein is CASSFHSGTGELFF. In DNA form, the CDR3 reads TGTGCCAGCAGCTTTCACAGTGGCACCGGGGAGCTGTTTTTT.